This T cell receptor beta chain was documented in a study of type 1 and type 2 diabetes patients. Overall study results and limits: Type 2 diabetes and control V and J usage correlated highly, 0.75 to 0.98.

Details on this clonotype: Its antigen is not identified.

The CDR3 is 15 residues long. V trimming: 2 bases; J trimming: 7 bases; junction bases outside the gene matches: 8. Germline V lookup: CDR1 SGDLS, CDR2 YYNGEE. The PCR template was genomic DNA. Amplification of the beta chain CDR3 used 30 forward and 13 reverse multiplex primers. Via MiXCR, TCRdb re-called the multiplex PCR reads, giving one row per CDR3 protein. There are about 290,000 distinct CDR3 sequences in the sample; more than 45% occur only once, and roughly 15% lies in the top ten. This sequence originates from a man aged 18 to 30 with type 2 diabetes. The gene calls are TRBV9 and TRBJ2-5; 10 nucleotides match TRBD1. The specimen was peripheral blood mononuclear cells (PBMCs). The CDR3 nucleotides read TGTGCCAGCAGCGTCGTGGACAGGGGGGGAGGGACCCAGTACTTC. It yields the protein CASSVVDRGGGTQYF.